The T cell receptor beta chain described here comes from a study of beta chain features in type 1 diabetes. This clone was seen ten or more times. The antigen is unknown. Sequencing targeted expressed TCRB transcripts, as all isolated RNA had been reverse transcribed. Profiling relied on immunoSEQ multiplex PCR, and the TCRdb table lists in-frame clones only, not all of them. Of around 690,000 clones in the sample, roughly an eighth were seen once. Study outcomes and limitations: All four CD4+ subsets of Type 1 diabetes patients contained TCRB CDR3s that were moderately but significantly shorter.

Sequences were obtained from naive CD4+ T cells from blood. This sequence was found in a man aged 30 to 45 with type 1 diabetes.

The CDR3 protein is CASSDRANVLTF. In DNA form, the CDR3 reads TGTGCCAGCAGTGACAGGGCCAACGTCCTGACTTTC. The gene calls are TRBV2 and TRBJ2-6; D is unclear. With 3 bases removed from V and 5 bases from J, the gap between germline ends came to 2 bases. Germline CDR1 reads SNHLY; CDR2 reads FYNNEI. This CDR3 has 12 amino acids.